Listed below are T cell receptor beta chains from one sample, sequenced in a study of blood T cells in healthy people across ages. One entry per CDR3 protein, called by TCRdb with MiXCR from the 5' RACE reads. The sample records 760,000 or so distinct CDR3 sequences, roughly 25% being singletons. This sample was also put to use in a study of T cells of mothers and their children.

What was sequenced was blood. The receptors shown here come from a boy younger than 18 in good health. The CDR3 runs from the conserved cysteine through the conserved F or W. D genes are given only for firm matches. Expanded clones are given a class, and other clones once, few, many or no size at all.

TRBJ2-5 TRBV29-1 - TRBD1 CSVEEGKGAETQYF TGCAGCGTTGAGGAAGGGAAGGGGGCAGAGACCCAGTACTTC
TRBJ2-5 TRBV4-2 many TRBD1 CASSQRQGQETQYF TGTGCCAGCAGCCAACGACAGGGGCAAGAGACCCAGTACTTC
TRBJ2-7 TRBV15 few - CATSDNRAYEQYF TGTGCCACCAGCGACAACAGGGCTTACGAGCAGTACTTC
TRBJ2-3 TRBV7-3 - - CASSLGGALADAQYF TGTGCCAGCAGCTTAGGGGGGGCGTTAGCAGATGCGCAGTATTTT
TRBJ2-4 TRBV28 few TRBD2 CASSFRGRLAKNIQYF TGTGCCAGCAGCTTCCGCGGGAGACTAGCCAAAAACATTCAGTACTTC
TRBJ1-5 TRBV6-1 few - CASSEFRQINQPQHF TGTGCCAGCAGTGAATTCCGGCAGATTAATCAGCCCCAGCATTTT
TRBJ2-1 TRBV20-1 - - CSERVRGTYNEQFF TGCAGCGAAAGGGTCAGGGGCACCTACAATGAGCAGTTCTTC
TRBJ1-1 TRBV29-1 - - CSVAFTLTHTEAFF TGCAGCGTTGCTTTCACACTAACCCACACTGAAGCTTTCTTT
TRBJ2-7 TRBV9 - - CASSATDGGTLYEQYF TGTGCCAGCAGCGCAACGGACGGCGGGACCCTCTACGAGCAGTACTTC
TRBJ2-4 TRBV2 - TRBD2 CASSGTSDIKNIQYF TGTGCCAGCAGCGGGACTAGCGACATTAAAAACATTCAGTACTTC
TRBJ1-6 TRBV12-3/TRBV12-4 - - CASRTSGVKNSPLHF TGTGCCAGCAGGACCTCCGGGGTCAAGAATTCACCCCTCCACTTT
TRBJ2-5 TRBV7-2 - - CASSSIVGVRYEQHF TGTGCCAGCAGCTCAATCGTAGGGGTCAGGTACGAGCAGCACTTC
TRBJ2-1 TRBV7-8 - TRBD2 CASRLAGTYNEQFF TGTGCCAGCAGATTAGCGGGAACCTACAATGAGCAGTTCTTC
TRBJ2-1 TRBV11-3 - TRBD2 CASSGLAGASSYNEQFF TGTGCCAGCAGCGGACTAGCGGGGGCCTCCTCCTACAATGAGCAGTTCTTC
TRBJ2-3 TRBV29-1 - TRBD1 CSVVGVRTGQETDTQYF TGCAGCGTTGTCGGAGTCAGGACAGGCCAAGAAACAGATACGCAGTATTTT
TRBJ2-7 TRBV5-1 few TRBD1 CASSFETGGYEQYF TGCGCCAGCAGCTTTGAGACAGGGGGCTACGAGCAGTACTTC
TRBJ2-1 TRBV20-1 few TRBD2 CSARDGGLAGISHEQFF TGCAGTGCTAGAGATGGGGGACTAGCGGGAATAAGTCATGAGCAGTTCTTC
TRBJ2-1 TRBV29-1 few TRBD2 CSVDPGLAGVEQFF TGCAGCGTTGACCCTGGCCTAGCGGGAGTTGAGCAGTTCTTC
TRBJ2-5 TRBV12-3/TRBV12-4 - TRBD2 CASRAAGEEETQYF TGTGCCAGCAGAGCAGCGGGAGAGGAAGAGACCCAGTACTTC
TRBJ1-1 TRBV28 few - CASSFGRLGEAFF TGTGCCAGCAGTTTCGGCCGGCTGGGTGAAGCTTTCTTT
TRBJ2-3 TRBV7-2 - TRBD2 CASTLQTSFTDTQYF TGTGCCAGCACCCTACAGACTAGCTTCACAGATACGCAGTATTTT
TRBJ1-2 TRBV6-5 - - CASSPSALSYGYTF TGTGCCAGCAGCCCCTCGGCCCTATCCTATGGCTACACCTTC
TRBJ2-5 TRBV2 few - CASNLKGTQYF TGTGCCAGCAACCTGAAAGGGACCCAGTACTTC
TRBJ1-3 TRBV5-1 - - CASGDAFGNTIYF TGCGCCAGCGGAGACGCCTTTGGAAACACCATATATTTT
TRBJ2-7 TRBV20-1 - - CSATVYEQYF TGCAGTGCTACCGTTTACGAGCAGTACTTC
TRBJ2-5 TRBV20-1 - - CSAREGLQETQYF TGCAGTGCTAGAGAAGGTCTGCAGGAGACCCAGTACTTC
TRBJ1-1 TRBV19 - - CASARFGDMNTEAFF TGTGCCAGTGCCCGCTTTGGGGACATGAACACTGAAGCTTTCTTT
TRBJ1-4 TRBV5-1 - - CASRGDETNEKLFF TGCGCCAGCAGGGGGGACGAGACTAATGAAAAACTGTTTTTT
TRBJ2-1 TRBV21-1 few - CASSLNHGRASDNEQFF TGTGCCAGCAGCCTAAACCACGGGAGGGCCTCTGACAATGAGCAGTTCTTC
TRBJ2-7 TRBV5-1 - - CASSLADRNEQYF TGCGCCAGCAGCTTGGCCGATCGAAACGAGCAGTACTTC
TRBJ2-1 TRBV7-9 - - CASSLNVYNEQFF TGTGCCAGCAGCTTAAACGTGTACAATGAGCAGTTCTTC
TRBJ2-3 TRBV24-1 many - CATSDLGRSSGADTQYF TGTGCCACCAGTGATTTAGGCCGATCTTCGGGAGCGGATACGCAGTATTTT
TRBJ2-7 TRBV6-2/TRBV6-3 - TRBD2 CASREGNHEQYF TGTGCCAGCCGGGAGGGCAACCACGAGCAGTACTTC
TRBJ2-6 TRBV6-2/TRBV6-3 - - CATVDRSGANVLTF TGTGCCACCGTCGACCGCTCTGGGGCCAACGTCCTGACTTTC
TRBJ1-1 TRBV27 few - CASGRTGMNTEAFF TGTGCCAGCGGCCGTACAGGCATGAACACTGAAGCTTTCTTT
TRBJ1-2 TRBV5-6 - - CASSFLTGGYGYTF TGTGCCAGCAGCTTCCTGACAGGCGGCTATGGCTACACCTTC
TRBJ2-3 TRBV5-1 - TRBD1 CASSLGGRGQSDTQYF TGCGCCAGCAGCTTGGGGGGCAGGGGGCAGTCGGATACGCAGTATTTT
TRBJ2-3 TRBV5-1 few - CASSRRGGSTDTQYF TGCGCCAGCAGCCGGAGGGGGGGGAGCACAGATACGCAGTATTTT
TRBJ1-1 TRBV20-1 - - CSARGRGESTEAFF TGCAGTGCTAGGGGACGGGGGGAGAGCACTGAAGCTTTCTTT
TRBJ2-5 TRBV14 many TRBD2 CASSEGSGSGETQYF TGTGCCAGCAGCGAAGGAAGCGGGAGCGGAGAGACCCAGTACTTC